The 32 T cell receptor beta chains reported below all come from one sample, sequenced in a study of cytomegalovirus exposure and HLA in healthy donors. A multiplex PCR was run with 60 Vbeta primers and 13 Jbeta primers. Here immunoSEQ multiplex PCR was the method, and the copy in TCRdb shows in-frame clones only, minus some. This sample's clone table lists around 60,000 clones. Sequenced: PBMCs. The receptors come from a woman between 18 and 29 years old in good health and CMV-seronegative.

This chain connects TRBV19 to TRBJ2-1, with 7 bases identical to TRBD1. CDR1 and CDR2 from the germline V gene are LNHDA and SQIVND (reference sequence). This CDR3 comprises 12 residues. The J segment lost 4 bases and the V segment lost 9 bases, leaving 3 bases of the junction unmatched. As DNA, the CDR3 is TGTGCCAGCTCGGACAGGTACAATGAGCAGTTCTTC. This gives the protein CASSDRYNEQFF.

The chain couples TRBV6-5 to TRBJ1-2; perhaps TRBD1 as D (6 bases). The V end lost 5 bases, the J end lost 2 bases, and 15 bases lay between the germline ends. The CDR3 totals 15 residues. Germline assignment: CDR1 MNHEY and CDR2 SVGAGI. As DNA, the CDR3 is TGTGCCAGCAGTCATTTTGTACAGGGCAACTATGGCTACACCTTC. Protein sequence: CASSHFVQGNYGYTF.

The chain is built from TRBV7-8 and TRBJ2-2; maybe TRBD2 (5 bases). The V gene's germline CDR1 is SGHVS and CDR2 FQNEAQ. Trimming took off 2 bases at V and 0 bases at J, with 10 bases between the two ends. CDR3 length: 16 residues. The CDR3 DNA follows: TGTGCCAGCAGCTTAAGAAGCGGTACGAACACCGGGGAGCTGTTTTTT. It yields the protein CASSLRSGTNTGELFF.

The chain combines TRBV25-1 with TRBJ2-1, with 16 bases identical to TRBD2. The CDR3 extends over 16 amino acids. J was trimmed by 9 bases and V by 7 bases; bases with no gene match: 9. CDR1 is MGHDK and CDR2 is SYGVNS in the germline V gene. In DNA, the CDR3 is TGTGCCAGCACCGCCGGGACTAGCGGGAGGGCCATTGAGCAGTTCTTC. Residues: CASTAGTSGRAIEQFF.

The CDR3: CASSSGGSPPKQYF. CDR3 DNA sequence: TGTGCCAGCAGTTCGGGGGGCTCACCTCCTAAGCAGTATTTT. The chain carries TRBV6-1 and TRBJ2-3; possibly TRBD2 for D (7 bases). This CDR3 is built from 14 residues. The V and J ends lost 5 bases and 11 bases respectively, with 20 bases between them. The germline gives CDR1 MNHNS, CDR2 SASEGT.

The gene calls are TRBV28 and TRBJ1-2, with no clear D. V lost 3 bases and J 10 bases, leaving 12 bases between the germline ends. The CDR3 loop spans 12 amino acids. CDR1 MDHEN and CDR2 SYDVKM come from the germline V gene. CDR3 coding DNA: TGTGCCAGCAGTTTCGCGGGAGCGTACTACACCTTC. The encoded protein is CASSFAGAYYTF.

V is TRBV13 and J is TRBJ2-3; the D gene is possibly TRBD1 (6 bases). CDR3 length: 15 residues. Trimming shortened V by 2 bases and J by 3 bases, and 12 bases separated the two germline ends. Germline loops: CDR1 PRHDT, CDR2 FYEKMQ (reference sequence). The CDR3 loop reads CASSLHGQSTDTQYF. CDR3 nucleotides: TGTGCCAGCAGCTTACATGGACAGAGTACAGATACGCAGTATTTT.

V and J are TRBV7-9 and TRBJ2-5; TRBD2 aligns across 10 bases. CDR1 and CDR2 from the germline V gene are SEHNR and FQNEAQ (reference sequence). Trimming at V came to 5 bases and at J to 3 bases, leaving 3 bases not matched to a gene. This CDR3 is 14 amino acids long. The CDR3 region is CASSTGLAEETQYF. The CDR3 DNA reads TGTGCCAGCAGCACCGGACTAGCGGAAGAGACCCAGTACTTC. Full variable domain (outside the CDR3, taken from reference TRBV7-9 and TRBJ2-5): DTGVSQNPRHKITKRGQNVTFRCDPISEHNRLYWYRQTLGQGPEFLTYFQNEAQLEKSRLLSDRFSAERPKGSFSTLEIQRTEQGDSAMYLCASSTGLAEETQYFGPGTRLLVL.

The genes are TRBV7-6 and TRBJ1-2; weak D call: TRBD1 (6 bases). CDR3 length equals 13 residues. V lost 1 base to trimming and J lost 4 bases, with 7 bases between them. CDR1 and CDR2 from the germline V gene are SGHVS and FNYEAQ. The CDR3 reads CASSLGDTYGYTF. The CDR3 DNA is TGTGCCAGCAGCTTAGGGGACACCTATGGCTACACCTTC.

This chain joins TRBV7-3 and TRBJ1-1, with D uncertain. V lost 4 bases to trimming and J lost 1 base, with 7 bases between them. Germline loops: CDR1 SGHTA, CDR2 FQGTGA. This CDR3 has 13 residues. The CDR3 sequence: CASSSESNTEAFF. The CDR3 region has the DNA TGTGCCAGCAGCTCGGAGTCGAACACTGAAGCTTTCTTT. Combining the CDR3 with reference TRBV7-3 and TRBJ1-1 gives the whole variable domain GAGVSQTPSNKVTEKGKYVELRCDPISGHTALYWYRQSLGQGPEFLIYFQGTGAADDSGLPNDRFFAVRPEGSVSTLKIQRTERGDSAVYLCASSSESNTEAFFGQGTRLTVV.

This chain links TRBV7-8 with TRBJ2-7, with 7 bases fitting TRBD2. J gave up 6 bases and V 5 bases, and 7 bases lay outside the gene matches. Germline V gene data show CDR1 as SGHVS and CDR2 as FQNEAQ. The CDR3 is 13 residues long. The CDR3 here is CASSPPGGPEQYF. DNA for the CDR3: TGTGCCAGCAGCCCCCCGGGGGGACCCGAGCAGTACTTC.

V usage is TRBV7-8 and J usage is TRBJ2-1; D remains ambiguous. V lost 1 base, J lost 11 bases, and 6 bases lay in between. In germline, CDR1 is SGHVS, CDR2 FQNEAQ. The CDR3 covers 11 residues. Here the CDR3 DNA reads TGTGCCAGCAGCTTAGGAGGTCAGCAGTTCTTC. Protein: CASSLGGQQFF.

The chain recombines TRBV9 with TRBJ1-2; D remains unclear. Trimming shortened V by 3 bases and J by 8 bases, and 11 bases separated the two germline ends. The CDR3 has 12 residues. In germline, CDR1 is SGDLS, CDR2 YYNGEE. CDR3 region: CASSEGRGGYTF. The CDR3 DNA is TGTGCCAGCAGCGAGGGTCGGGGAGGCTACACCTTC.

This chain connects TRBV6-1 to TRBJ2-7; D possibly corresponds to TRBD1 (6 bases). Germline V gives CDR1 MNHNS, CDR2 SASEGT. This CDR3 has 15 amino acids. Between the trimmed V and J ends, which lost 3 bases and 3 bases, there was a span of 15 bases. The CDR3 nucleotides are TGTGCCAGCAGTGATTTTCCGGGACAAGTCTACGAGCAGTACTTC. Translating it yields CASSDFPGQVYEQYF.

The rearrangement joins TRBV4-1 to TRBJ1-2; 7 positions agree with TRBD1. Losses at the gene ends were 7 bases for V and 6 bases for J; bases not matched to a gene: 11. Germline V CDR1 and CDR2: MGHRA, YSYEKL. CDR3 size: 14 residues. This chain's CDR3 is CASNTMRGPDGYTF. The CDR3 DNA reads as TGCGCCAGCAACACCATGAGGGGGCCGGATGGCTACACCTTC.

The chain is built from TRBV30 and TRBJ1-6; D is undetermined. The ends were cut back, 5 bases at V and 0 bases at J, with 11 bases in the middle. In germline, CDR1 is GTSNPN, CDR2 SVGIG (reference sequence). The CDR3 is 15 amino acids. CDR3 amino acids: CAWDPGSSYNSPLHF. CDR3 bases: TGTGCCTGGGACCCGGGGAGCTCCTATAATTCACCCCTCCACTTT.

The V gene is TRBV25-1, the J gene TRBJ2-7, with 15 bases fitting TRBD2. V shed 1 base and J 3 bases; nucleotides not matched to a gene: 4. The CDR3 loop spans 17 amino acids. Germline assignment: CDR1 MGHDK and CDR2 SYGVNS. In DNA form, the CDR3 reads TGTGCCAGCAGTGAATCGGGGACTAGCGGGGGGCTCTACGAGCAGTACTTC. Protein product: CASSESGTSGGLYEQYF.

The CDR3 here is CASSLQGYTEAFF. As DNA, the CDR3 is TGTGCCAGCAGCTTACAGGGATATACTGAAGCTTTCTTT. The V and J genes are TRBV11-2 and TRBJ1-1; TRBD1 is a possible D gene (5 bases). This CDR3 is 13 amino acids long. V was shortened by 2 bases and J by 5 bases, with 9 bases between the two germline ends. Germline V gives CDR1 SGHAT, CDR2 FQNNGV.

V gene TRBV5-4 combines with J gene TRBJ1-4; 9 bases agree with TRBD1. This CDR3 is built from 14 residues. The J segment lost 10 bases and the V segment lost 4 bases, leaving 8 bases of the junction unmatched. The germline V gene encodes CDR1 SGHNT and CDR2 YYREEE (reference sequence). Here the CDR3 DNA reads TGTGCCAGCAGCCAGGACAGGGGCGTACGAAAACTGTTTTTT. It yields the protein CASSQDRGVRKLFF.

CDR3 residues: CASSCPLSYEQYF. CDR3 nucleotide sequence: TGCGCCAGCAGCTGTCCCCTCTCCTACGAGCAGTACTTC. The chain recombines TRBV5-1 with TRBJ2-7; D remains unclear. The V and J ends lost 3 bases and 0 bases respectively, with 7 bases between them. The CDR3 totals 13 residues. In germline, CDR1 is SGHRS, CDR2 YFSETQ.

The CDR3 DNA follows: TGTGCCAGCAGCCCCGGGACTAGCGGGGGGGTAGAGCAGTTCTTC. Translation: CASSPGTSGGVEQFF. This chain connects TRBV11-2 to TRBJ2-1, with 16 bases identical to TRBD2. The ends lost 5 bases at V and 10 bases at J; junction bases unmatched: 5. Germline CDR1 SGHAT, CDR2 FQNNGV. CDR3 size: 15 residues. The full variable domain, with the rest looked up from reference TRBV11-2 and TRBJ2-1, is EAGVAQSPRYKIIEKRQSVAFWCNPISGHATLYWYQQILGQGPKLLIQFQNNGVVDDSQLPKDRFSAERLKGVDSTLKIQPAKLEDSAVYLCASSPGTSGGVEQFFGPGTRLTVL.

CDR3 sequence (DNA): TGTGCCAGCAGTGTCAGCGGGGAGCTGTTTTTT. Encoded protein: CASSVSGELFF. The V and J genes are TRBV6-1 and TRBJ2-2; D gene ambiguous. This CDR3 is built from 11 residues. The V and J ends lost 4 bases and 7 bases respectively, with 4 bases between them. Germline V CDR1 and CDR2: MNHNS, SASEGT.

Concerning this clone itself: One end of the junction is discordant with germline, which a read error may explain. The V and J genes are TRBV6-1 and TRBJ2-1; perhaps D is TRBD1 or TRBD2 (5 bases each). The germline V gene has CDR1 MNHNS and CDR2 SASEGT. This CDR3 has 15 residues. The CDR3 DNA sequence: TGTGCCAGCAGCGAAGCAGGGAGCTCCTACAATGAGCAGTTCTTC. Protein product: CASSEAGSSYNEQFF.

The J gene is TRBJ2-7, the V gene TRBV13; the D gene is possibly TRBD2 (6 bases). The CDR3 length is 14 residues. CDR1 and CDR2 from the germline V gene are PRHDT and FYEKMQ (reference sequence). The V and J ends lost 2 bases and 5 bases respectively, with 13 bases between them. For the CDR3, the DNA is TGTGCCAGCAGCTTAAACAGGAGGGGCGACGAGCAGTACTTC. Its translation: CASSLNRRGDEQYF.

V usage is TRBV30 and J usage is TRBJ1-1; no clear D. CDR3 size: 11 residues. Per the germline V gene, CDR1 is GTSNPN and CDR2 is SVGIG (reference sequence). Trimming took off 4 bases at V and 3 bases at J, with 6 bases between the two ends. Written as DNA, the CDR3 is TGTGCCTGGAAGATAGACACTGAAGCTTTCTTT. Its protein product is CAWKIDTEAFF. Combining the CDR3 with reference TRBV30 and TRBJ1-1 gives the whole variable domain SQTIHQWPATLVQPVGSPLSLECTVEGTSNPNLYWYRQAAGRGLQLLFYSVGIGQISSEVPQNLSASRPQDRQFILSSKKLLLSDSGFYLCAWKIDTEAFFGQGTRLTVV.

The chain employs TRBV6-5 and TRBJ2-1; possibly TRBD2 for D (5 bases). CDR1 and CDR2 (germline): MNHEY, SVGAGI. This CDR3 spans 14 amino acids. V was pared by 0 bases and J by 9 bases, with 12 bases between. CDR3 nucleotide sequence: TGTGCCAGCAGTTACTCGACCGTCGGAGGTGAGCAGTTCTTC. Its translation: CASSYSTVGGEQFF.

The chain recombines TRBV6-5 with TRBJ1-4; D call uncertain. V was cut by 7 bases and J by 0 bases, with 12 bases left in between. CDR1 MNHEY and CDR2 SVGAGI come from the germline V gene. This CDR3 region has 15 residues. For the CDR3, the DNA is TGTGCCAGCACTAGAGACCTTTCAACTAATGAAAAACTGTTTTTT. Its translation is CASTRDLSTNEKLFF.

The rearrangement uses TRBV30 and TRBJ1-5, with a weak D call TRBD1 (5 bases). V was pared by 0 bases and J by 0 bases, with 12 bases between. The CDR3 contains 16 residues. The germline gives CDR1 GTSNPN, CDR2 SVGIG (reference sequence). CDR3 DNA sequence: TGTGCCTGGAGTGTACCGGGGGGTTATAGCAATCAGCCCCAGCATTTT. It encodes CAWSVPGGYSNQPQHF.

The rearrangement links TRBV6-1 to TRBJ2-3, with D unresolved. V dropped 3 bases and J dropped 8 bases, with 6 bases sitting between them. CDR3 length equals 11 residues. Looked up from germline, CDR1 is MNHNS and CDR2 is SASEGT. The CDR3 coding sequence is TGTGCCAGCAGTGACAGGATTACGCAGTATTTT. It is translated as CASSDRITQYF.

V and J are TRBV7-2 and TRBJ2-7; D gene unclear. The V gene's germline CDR1 is SGHTA and CDR2 FQGNSA. Trimming cost V 4 bases and J 7 bases, with 14 bases left between them. The CDR3 is 13 amino acids. The DNA of the CDR3 is TGTGCCAGCAGCTGGAGTAGCCGGAGAGAGCAGTACTTC. It is translated as CASSWSSRREQYF.

This sequence joins TRBV19 and TRBJ1-2, with 11 bases aligning to TRBD1. The CDR3 sequence is 15 residues long. Trimming at V came to 5 bases and at J to 3 bases, leaving 5 bases not matched to a gene. CDR1 LNHDA and CDR2 SQIVND come from the germline V gene (reference sequence). CDR3 residues: CASSGRGQGDYGYTF. The CDR3 DNA is TGTGCCAGTAGTGGCCGGGGACAGGGGGACTATGGCTACACCTTC.

The V and J genes are TRBV5-5 and TRBJ1-1; 9 bases agree with TRBD1. J lost 4 bases, V lost 4 bases, and 5 bases had no gene match. The CDR3 runs to 14 residues. The germline V gene encodes CDR1 SGHKS and CDR2 YYEKEE (reference sequence). The CDR3 nucleotides are TGTGCCAGCAGCCCCCCGGGACAGGGCACTGAAGCTTTCTTT. It encodes CASSPPGQGTEAFF.